This T cell receptor (beta chain) was sequenced in a study of blood T cell repertoires in COVID-19. Across the study: The United States, Italy and Spain provided the acute and convalescent COVID-19 samples. T cells, B-cell-depleted T cells, or PBMCs provided the cDNA or gDNA that served as material.

Per the original methods: Researchers report that nucleated cell counts were estimated from reference gene primer amplification. Clones were sequenced by immunoSEQ multiplex PCR, and TCRdb holds only the in-frame ones, with some missing. For V, J and clone size, that table is used; D and trimming come from the DNA. The sample includes roughly 130,000 clones, approximately 80% of them seen just once. This CDR3 region has 14 residues. CDR1 and CDR2 from the germline V gene are MRHNA and SNTAGT. V dropped 5 bases and J dropped 3 bases, with 11 bases sitting between them. Sequencing was carried out using peripheral blood. The source of this sequence is a woman between 50 and 59 years old with acute or convalescent COVID-19. The chain has TRBV6-4 and TRBJ2-1, with D maybe TRBD1 (6 bases). CDR3 bases: TGTGCCAGCAGTCGGACAGACAACTACAATGAGCAGTTCTTC. This gives the protein CASSRTDNYNEQFF.